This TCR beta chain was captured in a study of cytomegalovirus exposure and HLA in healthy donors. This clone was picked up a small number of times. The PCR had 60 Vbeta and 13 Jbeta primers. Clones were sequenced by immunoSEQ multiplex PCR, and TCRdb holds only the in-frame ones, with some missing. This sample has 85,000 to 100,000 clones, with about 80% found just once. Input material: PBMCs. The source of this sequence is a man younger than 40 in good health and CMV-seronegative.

In nucleotides, the CDR3 is TGTGCCAGCAGTGGAGGACGGGAGCACACCGGGGAGCTGTTTTTT. It encodes CASSGGREHTGELFF. J is TRBJ2-2 and V is TRBV6-5, with D possibly TRBD2 on 6 matching bases. Germline-derived CDR1 and CDR2 are MNHEY and SVGAGI. The CDR3 length is 15 residues. Trimming took off 5 bases at V and 3 bases at J, with 13 bases between the two ends.